This entry is about one T cell receptor (beta chain). This entry is derived from a study of blood T cells in healthy people across ages. Primed by a sample-barcoded 5' primer and a J-beta primer mix, a second PCR proceeded for about 7 to 12 cycles. TCRdb reprocessed the 5' RACE reads via MiXCR and lists one record per CDR3 protein. The sample lists hundreds of thousands of distinct CDR3 sequences; approximately 49% were seen once. Germline V lookup: CDR1 SNHLY, CDR2 FYNNEI. This CDR3 comprises 14 residues. After removal of 6 bases from V and 3 bases from J, the junction contained 4 bases not matched to a gene. Each donor supplied around 9.9 milliliters of peripheral blood.

Sample: blood. The chain links TRBV2 to TRBJ1-5; 8 bases map to TRBD1. The sequence derives from a woman aged 55-69 years in good health. CDR3 in amino acids: CASSVDRANQPQHF. In DNA, the CDR3 is TGTGCCAGCAGCGTGGACAGGGCCAATCAGCCCCAGCATTTT.